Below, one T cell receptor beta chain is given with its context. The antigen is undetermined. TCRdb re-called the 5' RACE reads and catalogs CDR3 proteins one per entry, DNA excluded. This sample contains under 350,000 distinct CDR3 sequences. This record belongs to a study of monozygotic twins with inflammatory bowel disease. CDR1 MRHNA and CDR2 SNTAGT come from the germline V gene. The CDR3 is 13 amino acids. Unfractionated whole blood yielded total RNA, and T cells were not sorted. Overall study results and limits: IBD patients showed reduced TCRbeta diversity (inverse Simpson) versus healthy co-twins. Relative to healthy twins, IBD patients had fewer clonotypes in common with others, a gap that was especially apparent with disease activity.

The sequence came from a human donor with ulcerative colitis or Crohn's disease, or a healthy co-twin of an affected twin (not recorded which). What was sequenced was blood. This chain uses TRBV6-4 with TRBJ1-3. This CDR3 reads CASSDWEGGTIYF.